This T cell receptor beta chain is from a study of OX40 agonist ivuxolimab in advanced cancers. Across the whole study: Patients were treated with ivuxolimab, an agonistic anti-OX40 (CD134) antibody. Therapy given before enrollment (anti-PD-1, anti-PD-L1 or anti-CTLA-4) was allowed, and 40% had some.

The protocol was immunoSEQ multiplex PCR, while the TCRdb copy is restricted to in-frame clones and leaves out a portion. This table holds tens of thousands of clones, around 82% found once. Sampled blood was obtained at baseline, cycle 4 day 1, and cycle 7 day 1. Looked up from germline, CDR1 is SGDLS and CDR2 is YYNGEE. This CDR3 is 16 amino acids long. Trimming took off 0 bases at V and 0 bases at J, with 10 bases between the two ends. The sequence came from an adult with an advanced solid tumor such as melanoma, head and neck, liver or kidney cancer. V and J are TRBV9 and TRBJ2-1; D unclear. Sequencing used CD4+ or CD8+ T cells sorted from blood, obtained in a trial of the OX40 agonist ivuxolimab. The CDR3 DNA reads as TGTGCCAGCAGCGTAGATAGTAGGGACTCCTACAATGAGCAGTTCTTC. Its protein is CASSVDSRDSYNEQFF.